These T cell receptor beta chains were read from a single sample in a study of blood T cell repertoires in COVID-19. Produced via immunoSEQ multiplex PCR; TCRdb's table is partial and in-frame only. The sample carries 150,000 to 200,000 clones, around 90% recorded once. Sequenced sample: peripheral blood. These receptors were taken from a man aged 40-49 years with active or convalescent COVID-19. The CDR3 runs from the conserved cysteine through the conserved F or W. The D gene is left open where the match is weak. Expanded clones are given a class, and other clones once, few, many or no size at all.

clone size	V gene	J gene	D gene	CDR3 protein	CDR3 DNA
NA	TRBV12-5	TRBJ2-3	NA	CASVRTDTQYF	TGTGCTAGTGTTCGGACAGATACGCAGTATTTT
NA	TRBV10-3	TRBJ1-1	NA	CAISEMAEDTEAFF	TGTGCCATCAGTGAGATGGCAGAGGACACTGAAGCTTTCTTT
NA	TRBV5-4	TRBJ2-3	NA	CASSYGRAGDTQYF	TGTGCCAGCAGCTATGGCCGAGCCGGGGATACGCAGTATTTT
NA	TRBV12-5	TRBJ1-5	NA	CASGLVRDTDQPQHF	TGTGCTAGTGGTTTGGTCCGGGACACAGATCAGCCCCAGCATTTT
NA	TRBV5-1	TRBJ2-5	NA	CASSGTERSRETQYF	TGCGCCAGCAGCGGGACTGAGCGTTCGAGAGAGACCCAGTACTTC
NA	TRBV25-1	TRBJ1-2	NA	CASIRSGSGYGYTF	TGTGCCAGCATTCGGTCAGGGTCGGGCTATGGCTACACCTTC
few	TRBV3-1/TRBV3-2	TRBJ1-6	TRBD1	CASSQGGQGNNSPLHF	TGTGCCAGCAGCCAAGGGGGACAGGGAAATAATTCACCCCTCCACTTT
NA	TRBV5-1	TRBJ2-3	NA	CASSLEETQYF	TGCGCCAGCAGCCTAGAAGAGACGCAGTATTTT
NA	TRBV2	TRBJ1-2	NA	CASSDYLTGYGYTF	TGTGCCAGCAGTGACTACCTCACGGGCTATGGCTACACCTTC
NA	TRBV2	TRBJ1-6	NA	CASKGQQNSPLHF	TGTGCCAGCAAAGGACAGCAGAATTCACCCCTCCACTTT
NA	TRBV4-1	TRBJ2-7	TRBD1	CASSQADRGRDYEQYF	TGCGCCAGCAGCCAAGCGGACAGGGGGCGCGACTACGAGCAGTACTTC
NA	TRBV5-4	TRBJ2-7	NA	CASSFGGPAYEQYF	TGTGCCAGCAGCTTCGGGGGTCCGGCCTACGAGCAGTACTTC
NA	TRBV9	TRBJ2-3	TRBD1	CASSGPGQGIADTQYF	TGTGCCAGCAGCGGCCCGGGACAGGGAATCGCAGATACGCAGTATTTT
NA	TRBV6-6	TRBJ2-5	NA	CASSPTGGLQETQYF	TGTGCCAGCAGCCCGACGGGTGGCCTCCAAGAGACCCAGTACTTC
NA	TRBV28	TRBJ2-1	NA	CASSALPRQDNEQFF	TGTGCCAGCAGTGCCCTGCCCCGACAGGACAATGAGCAGTTCTTC
NA	TRBV19	TRBJ1-5	TRBD1	CASSITGTANQPQHF	TGTGCCAGTAGTATCACCGGGACAGCCAATCAGCCCCAGCATTTT
NA	TRBV14	TRBJ1-4	TRBD1	CASSHRRQGAVANEKLFF	TGTGCCAGCAGCCACCGGAGACAGGGGGCGGTAGCTAATGAAAAACTGTTTTTT
NA	TRBV29-1	TRBJ2-1	NA	CSVEWGRYYNEQFF	TGCAGCGTTGAATGGGGGAGGTACTACAATGAGCAGTTCTTC
NA	TRBV7-9	TRBJ1-1	NA	CASSLGGVGDTEAFF	TGTGCCAGCAGCTTAGGGGGCGTAGGCGACACTGAAGCTTTCTTT
NA	TRBV29-1	TRBJ2-7	TRBD2	CSMTSGDYEQYF	TGCAGCATGACTAGCGGGGACTACGAGCAGTACTTC
NA	TRBV2	TRBJ2-2	TRBD1	CASSDQGQSVSGELFF	TGTGCCAGCAGTGATCAGGGACAGTCGGTTTCGGGGGAGCTGTTTTTT
NA	TRBV28	TRBJ1-2	NA	CASSTLNRADGYTF	TGTGCCAGCAGTACCCTCAACAGGGCCGATGGCTACACCTTC
NA	TRBV5-1	TRBJ1-1	NA	CASSSGPTGGAEAFF	TGCGCCAGCAGCTCCGGCCCGACTGGGGGCGCTGAAGCTTTCTTT
once	TRBV7-9	TRBJ2-1	TRBD2	CASSLGLAGAFSYNEQFF	TGTGCCAGCAGCTTAGGACTAGCGGGGGCCTTCTCCTACAATGAGCAGTTCTTC
NA	TRBV27	TRBJ2-7	NA	CASSPSTGSGDEQYF	TGTGCCAGCAGTCCCTCGACGGGGAGTGGAGACGAGCAGTACTTC
NA	TRBV7-9	TRBJ1-4	NA	CASSPKGGVLNEKLFF	TGTGCCAGCAGCCCGAAAGGGGGGGTGCTTAATGAAAAACTGTTTTTT
NA	TRBV3-1/TRBV3-2	TRBJ2-5	NA	CASSQEWSVIETQYF	TGTGCCAGCAGCCAAGAATGGAGTGTCATAGAGACCCAGTACTTC
NA	TRBV28	TRBJ2-7	NA	CASSGGVSRRYEYF	TGTGCCAGCAGTGGAGGGGTCTCAAGACGGTACGAGTACTTC
NA	TRBV3-1/TRBV3-2	TRBJ1-1	NA	CASSQGAGDAEAFF	TGTGCCAGCAGCCAAGGGGCAGGGGACGCTGAAGCTTTCTTT